This TCR beta chain appears in the sequencing data of a study of T cells in Graves' hyperthyroidism and ophthalmopathy. The overall study: Peripheral blood sampling occurred at initial diagnosis, before any treatment.

This clonotype was observed many times. Its specificity is unknown. Germline V gives CDR1 MDHEN, CDR2 SYDVKM. V was clipped by 11 bases and J by 8 bases; unmatched bases: 6. The CDR3 is 11 residues long. RNA transcripts served as the template for amplifying TCR beta CDR3 regions. TCR CDR3 underwent first-round RT-PCR with the HTBI primer set. TCRdb passed the multiplex PCR reads through MiXCR, listing each CDR3 protein once. The sample comprises about 400,000 distinct CDR3 sequences, about 14% of which are singletons, and 15% to 20% rests with the top ten. Broader study findings: Blood also showed most of the thyroid clonotypes that were expanded above 0.001. Ophthalmopathy stood apart from stable hyperthyroidism in a 13 V-J model.

The diagnoses drew upon clinical symptoms, serum thyroxine and TRAb, thyroid ultrasound and orbital computed tomography. The sequence derives from a woman aged 25-40 years with Graves' ophthalmopathy. Sequencing was done on a sample of blood. The genes are TRBV28 and TRBJ1-2, with 9 nucleotides matching TRBD1. In DNA form, the CDR3 reads TGTGCCGGGGGACAGGGTCGGGGCTACACCTTC. Protein product: CAGGQGRGYTF.